The clone carrying this T cell receptor (beta chain) turned up a few times. Its antigen is still unknown. The source of the sample is a study of early T cells in non-severe SARS-CoV-2 infection. In the study overall: Sequencing targeted bulk RNA from unsorted whole blood, leaving chains unpaired.

In the library, individual cDNA molecules carried attached unique molecular identifiers. From the 5' RACE reads, TCRdb called clonotypes with MiXCR, one entry per CDR3 protein. The sample gives 30,000 or so distinct CDR3 sequences, 5.2% of which show up once; roughly 3.6% is in the top ten. Study observations and caveats: Clonotype matching in VDJdb favored anti-spike CD8 responses and did not capture private and CD4 specificities.

The CDR3 totals 13 residues. The V gene lost 4 bases and the J gene lost 3 bases, with 8 bases spanning the gap. The V gene's germline CDR1 is SSHAT and CDR2 FNYEAQ (reference sequence). Sequences were obtained from whole blood. The receptor was derived from an adult who was a healthcare worker with PCR-confirmed SARS-CoV-2 infection or an uninfected control (not recorded which). The rearrangement links TRBV7-7 to TRBJ2-3; TRBD2 might be the D (5 bases). The CDR3 nucleotides read TGTGCCAGCAGCTCCAGGAGGACAGATACGCAGTATTTT. Protein product: CASSSRRTDTQYF.